This T cell receptor beta chain was profiled in a study of T cell responses to AZD1222 COVID-19 vaccine. The germline V gene has CDR1 SGHRS and CDR2 YFSETQ. This CDR3 has 15 residues. The ends lost 4 bases at V and 2 bases at J; junction bases unmatched: 6. TCRdb's table, derived via immunoSEQ multiplex PCR, lists solely in-frame clones and lacks some. Counted here are 130,000 to 150,000 clones, around 84% occurring once; the ten biggest clones make up approximately 4.7%. The clonotype was recovered from an adult who received the AZD1222 COVID-19 vaccine. Sequenced material: peripheral blood, taken 28 days after the second AZD1222 dose. The chain employs TRBV5-1 and TRBJ1-1, with 9 nucleotides matching TRBD1. Written as DNA, the CDR3 is TGCGCCAGCAGCCCACGGACAGGGGAAAACACTGAAGCTTTCTTT. It translates to CASSPRTGENTEAFF.